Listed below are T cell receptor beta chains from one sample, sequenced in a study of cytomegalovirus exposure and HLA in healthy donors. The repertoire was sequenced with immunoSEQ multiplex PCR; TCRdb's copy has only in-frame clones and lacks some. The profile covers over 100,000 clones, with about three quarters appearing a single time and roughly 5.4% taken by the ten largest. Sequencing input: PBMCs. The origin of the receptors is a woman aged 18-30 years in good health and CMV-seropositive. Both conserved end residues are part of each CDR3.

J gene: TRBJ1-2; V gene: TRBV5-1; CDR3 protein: CASSQDSVNGYTF
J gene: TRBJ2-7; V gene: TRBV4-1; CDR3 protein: CASSQGWGGIYEQYF
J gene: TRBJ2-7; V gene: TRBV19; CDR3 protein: CASSIAGEYEQYF
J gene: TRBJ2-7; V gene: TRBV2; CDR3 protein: CASSDAAGGRNEQYF
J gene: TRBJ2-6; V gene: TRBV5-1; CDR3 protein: CASSADRGGASVLTF
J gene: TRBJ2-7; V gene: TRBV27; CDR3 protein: CASSPETGSYEQYF
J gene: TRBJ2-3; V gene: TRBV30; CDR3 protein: CAWSRHLAGATDTQYF
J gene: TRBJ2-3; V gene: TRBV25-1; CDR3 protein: CASSPGTSGESTDTQYF
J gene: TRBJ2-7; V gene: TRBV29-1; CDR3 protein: CSVVQGIQQYF
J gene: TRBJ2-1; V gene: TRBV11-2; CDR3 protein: CASSFMTSVYNEQFF
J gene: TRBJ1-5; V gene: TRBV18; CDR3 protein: CASSPGQGNQPQHF
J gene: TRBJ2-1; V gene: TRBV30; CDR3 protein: CAWSRGRGNEQFF
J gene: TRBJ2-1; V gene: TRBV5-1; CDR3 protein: CASSIGQGAIF
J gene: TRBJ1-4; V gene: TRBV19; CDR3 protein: CASRRGPTNEKLFF
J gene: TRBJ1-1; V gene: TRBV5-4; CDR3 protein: CASSPRQDLNTEAFF
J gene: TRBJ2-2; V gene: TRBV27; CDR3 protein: CASSCPPRDLNTGELFF
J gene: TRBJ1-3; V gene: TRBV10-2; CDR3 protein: CASSISGTSGNTIYF
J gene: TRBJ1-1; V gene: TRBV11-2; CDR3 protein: CASSLRFGDRNTEAFF
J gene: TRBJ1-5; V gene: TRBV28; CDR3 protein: CASSAGVRAQHF
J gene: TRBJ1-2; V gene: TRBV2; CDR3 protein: CASSVGSTYGYTF
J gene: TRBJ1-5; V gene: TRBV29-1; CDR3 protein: CSAAGQDGEPQHF
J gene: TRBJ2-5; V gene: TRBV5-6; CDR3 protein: CASSLGGQETQYF
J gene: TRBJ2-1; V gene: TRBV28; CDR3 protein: CASSLTSGSFNEQFF
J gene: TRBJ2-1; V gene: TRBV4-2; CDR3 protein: CASSQDPGGSYNEQFF
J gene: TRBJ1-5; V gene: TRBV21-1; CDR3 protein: CASSDRGHQPQHF
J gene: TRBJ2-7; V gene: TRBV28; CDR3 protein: CASSFGTGATYEQYF
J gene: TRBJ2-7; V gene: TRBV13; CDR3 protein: CASSLGQGNEQYF
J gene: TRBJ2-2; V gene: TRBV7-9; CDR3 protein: CASSLATGKVAGELFF
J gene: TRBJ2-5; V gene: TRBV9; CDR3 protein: CASSEQGIQETQYF
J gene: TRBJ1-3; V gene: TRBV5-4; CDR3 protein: CASSLYGSSGNTIYF
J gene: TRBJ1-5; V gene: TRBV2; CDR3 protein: CASRGEDYSNQPQHF
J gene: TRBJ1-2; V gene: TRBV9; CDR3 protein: CASSESGTQGGYTF
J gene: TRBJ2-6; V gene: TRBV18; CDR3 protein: CASSPPAGGISGANVLTF
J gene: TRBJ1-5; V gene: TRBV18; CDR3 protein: CASSPDREQPQHF
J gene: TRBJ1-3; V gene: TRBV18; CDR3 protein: CASSPPSIVPGNTIYF
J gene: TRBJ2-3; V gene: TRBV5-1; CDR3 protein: CASSAGTLRDTQYF
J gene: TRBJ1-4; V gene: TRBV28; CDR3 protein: CASRLRDRDEKLFF
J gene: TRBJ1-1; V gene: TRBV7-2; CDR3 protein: CASSSDREAVGDTEAFF